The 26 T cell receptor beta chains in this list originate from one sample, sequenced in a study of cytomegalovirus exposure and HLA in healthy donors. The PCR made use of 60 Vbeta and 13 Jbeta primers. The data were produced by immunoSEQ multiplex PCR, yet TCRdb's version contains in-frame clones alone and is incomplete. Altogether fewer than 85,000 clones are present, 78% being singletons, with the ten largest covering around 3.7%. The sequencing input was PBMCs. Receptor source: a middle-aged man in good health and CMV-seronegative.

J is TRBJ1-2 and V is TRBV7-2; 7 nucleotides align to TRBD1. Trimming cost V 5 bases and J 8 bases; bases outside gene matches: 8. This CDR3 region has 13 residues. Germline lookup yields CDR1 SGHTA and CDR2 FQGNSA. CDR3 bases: TGTGCCAGCAGCCCCGGGACAGAGCGCGGCTACACCTTC. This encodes CASSPGTERGYTF.

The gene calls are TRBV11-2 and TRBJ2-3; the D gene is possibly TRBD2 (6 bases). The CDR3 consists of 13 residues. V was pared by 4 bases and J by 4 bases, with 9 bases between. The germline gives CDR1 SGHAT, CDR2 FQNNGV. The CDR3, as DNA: TGTGCCAGCAGCTACCCGGGGGCAGATACGCAGTATTTT. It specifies CASSYPGADTQYF.

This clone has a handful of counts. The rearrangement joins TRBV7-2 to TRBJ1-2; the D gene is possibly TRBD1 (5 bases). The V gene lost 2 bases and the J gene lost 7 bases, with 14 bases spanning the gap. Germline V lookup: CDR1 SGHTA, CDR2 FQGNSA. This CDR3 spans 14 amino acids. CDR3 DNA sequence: TGTGCCAGCAGCTTAAAACAGGTGGAGGGTGGCTACACCTTC. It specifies CASSLKQVEGGYTF.

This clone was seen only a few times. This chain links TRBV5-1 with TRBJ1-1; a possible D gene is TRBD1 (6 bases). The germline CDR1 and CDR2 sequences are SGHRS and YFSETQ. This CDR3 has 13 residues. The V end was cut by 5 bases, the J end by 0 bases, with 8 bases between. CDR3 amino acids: CASRDSLNTEAFF. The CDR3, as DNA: TGCGCCAGCAGGGACAGCTTGAACACTGAAGCTTTCTTT.

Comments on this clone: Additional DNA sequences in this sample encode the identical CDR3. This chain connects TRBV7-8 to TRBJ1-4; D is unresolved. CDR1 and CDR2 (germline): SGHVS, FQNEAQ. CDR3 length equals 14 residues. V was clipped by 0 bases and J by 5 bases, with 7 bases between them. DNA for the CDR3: TGTGCCAGCAGCTTAGCGAGTACCAATGAAAAACTGTTTTTT. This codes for CASSLASTNEKLFF.

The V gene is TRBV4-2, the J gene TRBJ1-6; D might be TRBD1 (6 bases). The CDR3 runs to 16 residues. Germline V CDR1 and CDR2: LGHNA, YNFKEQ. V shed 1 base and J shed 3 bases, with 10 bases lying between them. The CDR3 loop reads CASSQAAGVYNSPLHF. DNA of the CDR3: TGTGCCAGCAGCCAAGCCGCAGGGGTCTATAATTCACCCCTCCACTTT.

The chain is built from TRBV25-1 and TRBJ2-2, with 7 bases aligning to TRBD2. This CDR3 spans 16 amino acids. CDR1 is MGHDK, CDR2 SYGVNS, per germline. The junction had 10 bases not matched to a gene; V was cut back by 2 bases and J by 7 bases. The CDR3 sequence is CASSEPWEGGHGELFF. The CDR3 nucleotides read TGTGCCAGCAGTGAACCATGGGAGGGCGGGCACGGGGAGCTGTTTTTT.

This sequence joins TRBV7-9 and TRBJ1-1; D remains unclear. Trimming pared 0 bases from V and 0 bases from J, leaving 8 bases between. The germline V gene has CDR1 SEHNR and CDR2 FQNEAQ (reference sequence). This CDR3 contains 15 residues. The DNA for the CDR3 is TGTGCCAGCAGCTTAGCGGGCGTTTTGAACACTGAAGCTTTCTTT. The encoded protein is CASSLAGVLNTEAFF.

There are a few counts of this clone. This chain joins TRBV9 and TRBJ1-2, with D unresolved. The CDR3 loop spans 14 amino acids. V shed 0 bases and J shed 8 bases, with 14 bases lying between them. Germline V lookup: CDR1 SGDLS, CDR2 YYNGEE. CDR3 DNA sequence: TGTGCCAGCAGCGTAGAGGACTCGCGAGGGGGCTACACCTTC. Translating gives CASSVEDSRGGYTF.

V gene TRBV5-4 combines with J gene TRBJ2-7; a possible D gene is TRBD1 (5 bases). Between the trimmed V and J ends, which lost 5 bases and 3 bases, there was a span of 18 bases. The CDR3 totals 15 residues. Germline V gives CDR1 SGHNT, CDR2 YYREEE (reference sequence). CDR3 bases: TGTGCCAGCAGTTCACAGGACAAGGCAATCTACGAGCAGTACTTC. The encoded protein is CASSSQDKAIYEQYF. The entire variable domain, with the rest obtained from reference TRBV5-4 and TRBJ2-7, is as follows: ETGVTQSPTHLIKTRGQQVTLRCSSQSGHNTVSWYQQALGQGPQFIFQYYREEENGRGNFPPRFSGLQFPNYSSELNVNALELDDSALYLCASSSQDKAIYEQYFGPGTRLTVT.

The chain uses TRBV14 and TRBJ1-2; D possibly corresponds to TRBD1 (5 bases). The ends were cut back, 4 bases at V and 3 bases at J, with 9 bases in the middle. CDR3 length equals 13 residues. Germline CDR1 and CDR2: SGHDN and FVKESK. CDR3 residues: CASSPDSDYGYTF. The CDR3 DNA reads TGTGCCAGCAGCCCCGACAGTGACTATGGCTACACCTTC.

The CDR3 DNA is TGTGCCAGCAGCTATCAACGGGGGGGCTTCTACGAGCAGTACTTC. As protein: CASSYQRGGFYEQYF. The chain has TRBV11-2 and TRBJ2-7, with 8 bases matching TRBD2. This CDR3 has 15 residues. Germline trimming cut 4 bases from V and 3 bases from J; bases unmatched to any gene: 8. CDR1 and CDR2 (germline): SGHAT, FQNNGV.

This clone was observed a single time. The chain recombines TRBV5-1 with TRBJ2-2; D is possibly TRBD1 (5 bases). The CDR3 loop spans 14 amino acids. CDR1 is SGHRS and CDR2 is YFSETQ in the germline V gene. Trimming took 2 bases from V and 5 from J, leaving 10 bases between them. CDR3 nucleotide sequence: TGCGCCAGCAGCTTAGACAGTGGAACCGGGGAGCTGTTTTTT. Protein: CASSLDSGTGELFF.

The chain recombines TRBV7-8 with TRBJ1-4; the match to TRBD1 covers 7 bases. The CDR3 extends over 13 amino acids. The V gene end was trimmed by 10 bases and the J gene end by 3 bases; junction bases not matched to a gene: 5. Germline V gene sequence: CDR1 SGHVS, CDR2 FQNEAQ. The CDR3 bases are TGTGCCACCAGGGGGAGGGCTAATGAAAAACTGTTTTTT. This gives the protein CATRGRANEKLFF.

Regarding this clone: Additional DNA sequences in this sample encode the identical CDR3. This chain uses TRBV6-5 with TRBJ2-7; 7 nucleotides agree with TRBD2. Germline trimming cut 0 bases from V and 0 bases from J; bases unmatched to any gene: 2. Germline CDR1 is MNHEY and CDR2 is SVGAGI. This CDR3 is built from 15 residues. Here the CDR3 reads CASSYSGGSSYEQYF. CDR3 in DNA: TGTGCCAGCAGTTACTCGGGCGGGAGCTCCTACGAGCAGTACTTC.

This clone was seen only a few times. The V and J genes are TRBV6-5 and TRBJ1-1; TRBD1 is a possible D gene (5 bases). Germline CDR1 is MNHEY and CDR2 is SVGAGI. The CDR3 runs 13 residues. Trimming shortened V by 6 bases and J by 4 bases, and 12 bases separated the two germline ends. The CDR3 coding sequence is TGTGCCAGCAGAACAGGATGGGGCACTGAAGCTTTCTTT. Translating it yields CASRTGWGTEAFF.

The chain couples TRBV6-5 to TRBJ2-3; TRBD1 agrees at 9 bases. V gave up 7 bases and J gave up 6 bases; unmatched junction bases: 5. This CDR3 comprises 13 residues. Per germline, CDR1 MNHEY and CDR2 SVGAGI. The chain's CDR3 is CASTMTGGDTQYF. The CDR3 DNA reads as TGTGCCAGCACAATGACAGGGGGGGATACGCAGTATTTT.

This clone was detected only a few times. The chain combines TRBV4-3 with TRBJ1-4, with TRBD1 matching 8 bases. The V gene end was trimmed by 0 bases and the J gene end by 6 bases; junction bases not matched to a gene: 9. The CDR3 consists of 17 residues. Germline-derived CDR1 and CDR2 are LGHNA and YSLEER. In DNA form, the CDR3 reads TGCGCCAGCAGCCAAGATAGTATAGGACAGGGTGATGAAAAACTGTTTTTT. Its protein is CASSQDSIGQGDEKLFF.

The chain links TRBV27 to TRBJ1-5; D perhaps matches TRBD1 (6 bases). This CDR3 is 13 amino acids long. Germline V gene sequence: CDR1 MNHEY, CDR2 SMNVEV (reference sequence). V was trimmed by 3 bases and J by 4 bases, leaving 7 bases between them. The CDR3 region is CASSLRGNQPQHF. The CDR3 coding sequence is TGTGCCAGCAGTTTGAGGGGGAATCAGCCCCAGCATTTT.

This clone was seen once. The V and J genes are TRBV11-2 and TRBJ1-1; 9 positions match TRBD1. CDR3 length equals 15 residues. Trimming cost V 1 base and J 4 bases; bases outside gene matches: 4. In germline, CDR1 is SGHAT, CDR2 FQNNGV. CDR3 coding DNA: TGTGCCAGCAGCTTAGCGACAGGGGGTAGCACTGAAGCTTTCTTT. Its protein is CASSLATGGSTEAFF.

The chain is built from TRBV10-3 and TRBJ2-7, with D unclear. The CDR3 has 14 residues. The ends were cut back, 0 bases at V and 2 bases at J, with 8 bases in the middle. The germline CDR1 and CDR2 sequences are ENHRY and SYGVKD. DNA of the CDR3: TGTGCCATCAGTGAGTCGAGCCAGGCCTACGAGCAGTACTTC. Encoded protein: CAISESSQAYEQYF.

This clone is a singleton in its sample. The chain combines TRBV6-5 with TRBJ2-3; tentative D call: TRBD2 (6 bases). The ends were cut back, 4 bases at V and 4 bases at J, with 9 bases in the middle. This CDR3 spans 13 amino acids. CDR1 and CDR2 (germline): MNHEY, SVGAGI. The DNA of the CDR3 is TGTGCCAGCAGTTCACGGGGGTCAGATACGCAGTATTTT. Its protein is CASSSRGSDTQYF.

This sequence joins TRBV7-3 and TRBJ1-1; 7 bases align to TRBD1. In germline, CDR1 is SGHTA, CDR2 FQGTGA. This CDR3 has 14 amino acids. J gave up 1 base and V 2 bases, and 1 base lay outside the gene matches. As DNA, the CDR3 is TGTGCCAGCAGCTTACAGGGGGAGAACACTGAAGCTTTCTTT. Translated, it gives CASSLQGENTEAFF.

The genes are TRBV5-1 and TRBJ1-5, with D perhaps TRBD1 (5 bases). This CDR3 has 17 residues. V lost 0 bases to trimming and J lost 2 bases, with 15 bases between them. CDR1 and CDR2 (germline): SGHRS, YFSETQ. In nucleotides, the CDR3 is TGCGCCAGCAGCTTGGGGGTGGGGGGATTCGGCAATCAGCCCCAGCATTTT. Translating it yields CASSLGVGGFGNQPQHF.

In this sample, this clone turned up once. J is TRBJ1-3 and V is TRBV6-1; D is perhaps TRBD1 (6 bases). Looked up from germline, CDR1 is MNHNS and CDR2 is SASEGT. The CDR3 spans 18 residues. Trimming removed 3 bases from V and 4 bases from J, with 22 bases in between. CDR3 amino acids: CASSEQALGAGRGNTIYF. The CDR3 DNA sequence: TGTGCCAGCAGTGAGCAGGCGTTGGGGGCAGGACGCGGAAACACCATATATTTT.

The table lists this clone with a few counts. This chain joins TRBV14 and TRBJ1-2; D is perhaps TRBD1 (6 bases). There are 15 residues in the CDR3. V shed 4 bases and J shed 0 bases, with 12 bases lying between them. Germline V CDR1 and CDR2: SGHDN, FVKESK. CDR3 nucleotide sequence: TGTGCCAGCAGCCCTACCCGACAGGCTAACTATGGCTACACCTTC. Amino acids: CASSPTRQANYGYTF.